The present T cell receptor (beta chain) was sequenced within a study of shared clonotypes between healthy human individuals. Assay execution proceeded at the deep level. Produced via immunoSEQ multiplex PCR; TCRdb's table is partial and in-frame only. The top ten clones hold 0.36% of a sample with about 2.4 million clones, roughly 93% of them seen once. The CDR3 sequence is 15 residues long. The V and J ends lost 6 bases and 0 bases respectively, with 13 bases between them. The V gene's germline CDR1 is MNHEY and CDR2 SVGAGI. The rearrangement uses TRBV6-5 and TRBJ2-3, with D unclear. The receptor was isolated from a man younger than 30 in good health. Some clones in this sample may be carry-over from other donors' samples. What was sequenced was naive CD4+ T cells from PBMCs. Subset meaning: CD45RA+ positively selected. CDR3 coding DNA: TGTGCCAGCAGAATATGGCTCGAGAGCACAGATACGCAGTATTTT. This translates into CASRIWLESTDTQYF.